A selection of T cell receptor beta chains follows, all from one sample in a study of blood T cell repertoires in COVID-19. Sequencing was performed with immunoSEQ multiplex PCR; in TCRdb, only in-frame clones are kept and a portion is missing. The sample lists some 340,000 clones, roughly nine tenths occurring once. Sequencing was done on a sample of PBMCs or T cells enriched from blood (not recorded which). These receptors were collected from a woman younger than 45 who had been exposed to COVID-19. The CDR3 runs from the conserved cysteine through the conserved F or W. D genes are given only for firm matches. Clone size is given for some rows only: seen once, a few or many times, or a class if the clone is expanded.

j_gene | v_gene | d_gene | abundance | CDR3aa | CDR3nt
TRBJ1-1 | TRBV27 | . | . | CASSLYREDTEAFF | TGTGCCAGCAGTTTATATCGGGAGGACACTGAAGCTTTCTTT
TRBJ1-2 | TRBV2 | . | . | CASSETGYGYTF | TGTGCCAGCAGTGAAACCGGGTATGGCTACACCTTC
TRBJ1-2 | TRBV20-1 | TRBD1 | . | CSAGGQGANANYGYTF | TGCAGTGCTGGTGGACAGGGGGCGAACGCGAACTATGGCTACACCTTC
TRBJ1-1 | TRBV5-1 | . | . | CASSFVRDTEAFF | TGCGCCAGCAGCTTCGTCAGGGACACTGAAGCTTTCTTT
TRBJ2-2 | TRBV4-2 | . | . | CASSQDWGRNTGELFF | TGTGCCAGCAGCCAAGATTGGGGGCGAAACACCGGGGAGCTGTTTTTT
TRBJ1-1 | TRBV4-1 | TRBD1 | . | CASSHLDRGRGAFF | TGCGCCAGCAGCCATTTGGACAGGGGGCGGGGAGCTTTCTTT
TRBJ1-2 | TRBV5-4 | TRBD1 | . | CASSVPGQGARYGYTF | TGTGCCAGCAGCGTCCCGGGACAGGGGGCACGTTATGGCTACACCTTC
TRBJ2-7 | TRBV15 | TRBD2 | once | CATSRGRGSRYEQYF | TGTGCCACCAGCAGGGGGAGGGGCTCTCGCTACGAGCAGTACTTC
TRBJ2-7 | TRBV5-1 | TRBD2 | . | CASSPRGSQIYEQYF | TGCGCCAGCAGCCCGCGGGGGTCCCAAATCTACGAGCAGTACTTC
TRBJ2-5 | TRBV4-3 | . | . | CASSQDPGEYETQYF | TGCGCCAGCAGCCAAGATCCAGGGGAATACGAGACCCAGTACTTC
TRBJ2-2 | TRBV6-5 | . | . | CASSLLSRTGELFF | TGTGCCAGCTCCTTATTATCTCGCACCGGGGAGCTGTTTTTT
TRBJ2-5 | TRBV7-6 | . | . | CASSLAWGGSETQYF | TGTGCCAGCAGCTTAGCGTGGGGGGGCTCAGAGACCCAGTACTTC
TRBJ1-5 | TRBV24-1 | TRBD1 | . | CATSEGQGDQPQHF | TGTGCCACCAGTGAGGGGCAGGGGGATCAGCCCCAGCATTTT
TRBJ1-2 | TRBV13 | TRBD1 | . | CAGTGGYGYTF | TGTGCCGGGACAGGGGGGTATGGCTACACCTTC
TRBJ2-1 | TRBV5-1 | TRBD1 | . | CASSLGPGQGYYNEQFF | TGCGCCAGCAGCTTGGGGCCGGGACAGGGATACTACAATGAGCAGTTCTTC
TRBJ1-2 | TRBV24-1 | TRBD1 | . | CATSEQLETGHYGYTF | TGTGCCACCAGTGAGCAACTCGAGACAGGGCACTATGGCTACACCTTC
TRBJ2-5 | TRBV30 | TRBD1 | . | CAWTQGERAQYF | TGTGCCTGGACGCAGGGGGAAAGGGCCCAGTACTTC
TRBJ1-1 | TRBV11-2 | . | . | CASSVRRDTEAFF | TGTGCCAGCAGCGTACGACGGGACACTGAAGCTTTCTTT
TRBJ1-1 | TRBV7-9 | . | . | CASSAQGNTEAFF | TGTGCCAGCAGCGCGCAGGGGAACACTGAAGCTTTCTTT
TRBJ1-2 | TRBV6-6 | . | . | CASIGGGWILGYTF | TGTGCCAGCATAGGCGGGGGTTGGATTTTGGGCTACACCTTC
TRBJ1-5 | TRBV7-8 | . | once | CASSAFRRGSNQPQHF | TGTGCCAGCAGCGCGTTCAGACGGGGGAGCAATCAGCCCCAGCATTTT
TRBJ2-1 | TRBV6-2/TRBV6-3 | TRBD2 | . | CASSYYPGLAYSYNEQFF | TGTGCCAGCAGTTACTACCCTGGACTAGCGTATTCCTACAATGAGCAGTTCTTC
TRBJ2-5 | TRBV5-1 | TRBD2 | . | CASSLFQGGKETQYF | TGCGCCAGCAGCTTGTTCCAGGGAGGGAAAGAGACCCAGTACTTC
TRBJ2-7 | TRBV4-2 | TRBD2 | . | CASSQSPAGGPYEQYF | TGTGCCAGCAGCCAAAGCCCGGCGGGGGGGCCCTACGAGCAGTACTTC
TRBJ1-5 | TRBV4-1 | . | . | CASSQSGGNQPQHF | TGCGCCAGCAGCCAATCAGGGGGCAATCAGCCCCAGCATTTT
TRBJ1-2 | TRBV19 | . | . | CASSIAPRLGPLGLDGYTF | TGTGCCAGTAGTATAGCCCCCCGCTTGGGTCCCCTAGGCTTGGATGGCTACACCTTC
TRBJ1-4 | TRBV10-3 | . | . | CAIREGSEKLFF | TGTGCCATCAGGGAGGGGAGCGAAAAACTGTTTTTT
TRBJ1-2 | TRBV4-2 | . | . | CASSQEYRVLYGYTF | TGTGCCAGCAGCCAGGAATACAGGGTCCTCTATGGCTACACCTTC
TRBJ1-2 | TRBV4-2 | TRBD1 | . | CASSQGRDRDWYTF | TGTGCCAGCAGCCAAGGGCGTGACAGGGATTGGTACACCTTC
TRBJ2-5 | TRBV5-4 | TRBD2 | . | CASSPGGNLETQYF | TGTGCCAGCAGCCCGGGGGGGAACCTGGAGACCCAGTACTTC
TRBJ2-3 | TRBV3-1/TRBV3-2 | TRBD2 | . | CASSQGGVKGTSPFTDTQYF | TGTGCCAGCAGCCAGGGGGGGGTTAAAGGGACTAGCCCTTTCACAGATACGCAGTATTTT
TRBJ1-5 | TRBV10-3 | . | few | CAISESTQGVQPQHF | TGTGCCATCAGTGAGTCGACCCAGGGCGTTCAGCCCCAGCATTTT
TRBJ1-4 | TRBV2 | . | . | CASRLELVKLFF | TGTGCCAGCAGGTTAGAGCTTGTAAAACTGTTTTTT
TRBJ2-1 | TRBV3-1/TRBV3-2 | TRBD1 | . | CASSQAGTGVEQFF | TGTGCCAGCAGCCAAGCCGGGACAGGGGTCGAGCAGTTCTTC
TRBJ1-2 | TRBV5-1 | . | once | CASSLGTGSYGYTF | TGCGCCAGCAGCTTGGGTACAGGCTCCTATGGCTACACCTTC
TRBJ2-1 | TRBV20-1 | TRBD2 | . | CSASRLAGGYNNEQFF | TGCAGTGCTAGTAGGCTAGCGGGGGGCTATAACAATGAGCAGTTCTTC
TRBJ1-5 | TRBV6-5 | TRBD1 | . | CASRSDRVNQPQHF | TGTGCCAGCAGGTCGGACAGGGTCAATCAGCCCCAGCATTTT
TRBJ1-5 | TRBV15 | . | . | CATSFEDYSNQPQHF | TGTGCCACCAGCTTTGAGGATTATAGCAATCAGCCCCAGCATTTT
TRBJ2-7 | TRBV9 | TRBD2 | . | CASSVAEGTSAYEQYF | TGTGCCAGCAGCGTAGCTGAGGGGACTAGCGCCTACGAGCAGTACTTC
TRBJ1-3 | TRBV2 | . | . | CASSLTVISGNTIYF | TGTGCCAGCAGTCTGACAGTGATCTCTGGAAACACCATATATTTT
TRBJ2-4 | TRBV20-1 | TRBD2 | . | CSASGAGDLKNIQYF | TGCAGTGCTAGTGGGGCGGGGGACCTCAAAAACATTCAGTACTTC
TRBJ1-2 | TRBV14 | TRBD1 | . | CASSRGQGGDQGTF | TGTGCCAGCAGCCGGGGACAGGGTGGGGACCAGGGAACATTC
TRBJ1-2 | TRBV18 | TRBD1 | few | CASSPPMDRGTGYTF | TGTGCCAGCTCACCACCTATGGACAGGGGAACCGGCTACACCTTC
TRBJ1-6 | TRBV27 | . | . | CASSFRPRQNNSPLHF | TGTGCCAGCAGTTTCCGTCCGAGGCAGAATAATTCACCCCTCCACTTT
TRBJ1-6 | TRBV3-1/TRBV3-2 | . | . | CASSLRHNFNSPLHF | TGTGCCAGCAGCCTCAGGCATAATTTTAATTCACCCCTCCACTTT
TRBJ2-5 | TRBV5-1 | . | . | CASSLVAELQETQYF | TGCGCCAGCAGCTTGGTTGCGGAGCTCCAAGAGACCCAGTACTTC
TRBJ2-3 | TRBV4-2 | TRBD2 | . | CASSQVAGGAGTDTQYF | TGTGCCAGCAGCCAAGTAGCGGGGGGGGCCGGCACAGATACGCAGTATTTT
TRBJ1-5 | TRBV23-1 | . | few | CATCPHNQPQHF | TGCGCCACCTGCCCACACAATCAGCCCCAGCATTTT
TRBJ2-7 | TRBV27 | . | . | CASRTRGSHEQYF | TGTGCCAGCAGAACCCGGGGGTCCCACGAGCAGTACTTC
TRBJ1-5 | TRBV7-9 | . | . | CASSSQGQGSNQPQHF | TGTGCCAGCAGCTCCCAGGGGCAGGGAAGCAATCAGCCCCAGCATTTT
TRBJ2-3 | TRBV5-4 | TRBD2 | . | CASSPSGGALDTQYF | TGTGCCAGCAGCCCTAGCGGGGGGGCCTTAGATACGCAGTATTTT
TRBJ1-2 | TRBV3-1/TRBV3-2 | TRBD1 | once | CASSPGTGRTGYTF | TGTGCCAGCAGCCCCGGGACAGGGAGGACGGGCTACACCTTC
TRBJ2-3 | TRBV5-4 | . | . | CASSYPGTYTDTQYF | TGTGCCAGCAGCTACCCCGGGACTTACACAGATACGCAGTATTTT
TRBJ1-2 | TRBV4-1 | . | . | CASSQAQGTNYGYTF | TGCGCCAGCAGCCAAGCCCAGGGAACTAACTATGGCTACACCTTC
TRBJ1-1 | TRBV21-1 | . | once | CASSYSDRALKNTEAFF | TGTGCCAGCAGCTATTCTGACAGGGCACTAAAGAACACTGAAGCTTTCTTT
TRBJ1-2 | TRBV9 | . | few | CASRPGGYGGYTF | TGTGCCAGCAGGCCGGGGGGTTACGGTGGCTACACCTTC
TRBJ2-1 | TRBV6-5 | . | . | CASSPSWTGNNEQFF | TGTGCCAGCAGTCCCTCATGGACTGGCAACAATGAGCAGTTCTTC
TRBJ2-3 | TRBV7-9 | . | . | CASSLSQGLDTQYF | TGTGCCAGCAGCTTAAGTCAGGGTCTGGATACGCAGTATTTT
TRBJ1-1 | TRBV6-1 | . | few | CASSETGNTEAFF | TGTGCCAGCAGTGAAACAGGGAACACTGAAGCTTTCTTT